This TCR beta chain was obtained from a study of shared clonotypes between healthy human individuals. Study context: Donor ages ranged 18 to 49 years: a couple of women, a few men.

In the naive CD8 group, cells lacked CD45RO and were positively selected for CCR7, so terminally differentiated effector memory CD45RA+ cells were left out. Adults of Caucasian background living in Nashville, Tennessee made up all donors. Only in-frame clones appear in the TCRdb table, and some are missing; sequencing was by immunoSEQ multiplex PCR. Seen here are a few million clones, 85% to 95% observed once, and the top ten hold about 1.6%. Germline V gene lookup returns CDR1 SGHTA and CDR2 FQGNSA. CDR3 size: 14 residues. V lost 5 bases and J 3 bases, leaving 13 bases between the germline ends. What was sequenced was naive CD8+ T cells from PBMCs. The chain recombines TRBV7-2 with TRBJ1-1; D is unresolved. The TCR originated in a man aged 18 to 29 in good health. Some clones in this sample may be carry-over from other donors' samples. The CDR3: CASSPFLGDTEAFF. The CDR3, as DNA: TGTGCCAGCAGCCCTTTTCTCGGGGACACTGAAGCTTTCTTT.